These 32 T cell receptor beta chains were all obtained from the same sample, sequenced in a study of blood T cell repertoires in COVID-19. Sequencing was performed with immunoSEQ multiplex PCR; in TCRdb, only in-frame clones are kept and a portion is missing. The profile shows about 490,000 clones, around 85% of them singletons. Material: peripheral blood. Source of these receptors: a human donor in a cohort sampled during active COVID-19.

J is TRBJ1-1 and V is TRBV18; 9 bases map to TRBD1. The germline V gene encodes CDR1 KGHSH and CDR2 LQKENI. With 4 bases clipped from V and 1 base from J, the junction kept 4 bases outside the gene matches. The CDR3 has 15 residues. The CDR3, as DNA: TGTGCCAGCTCACAGACGGACAGGGGGAACACTGAAGCTTTCTTT. Its translation is CASSQTDRGNTEAFF. The whole variable domain, filled in from reference TRBV18 and TRBJ1-1, reads NAGVMQNPRHLVRRRGQEARLRCSPMKGHSHVYWYRQLPEEGLKFMVYLQKENIIDESGMPKERFSAEFPKEGPSILRIQQVVRGDSAAYFCASSQTDRGNTEAFFGQGTRLTVV.

V is TRBV5-1 and J is TRBJ2-7; D may be TRBD2 (5 bases). CDR3 size: 13 residues. Trimming removed 6 bases from V and 0 bases from J, with 10 bases in between. Germline assignment: CDR1 SGHRS and CDR2 YFSETQ. CDR3 loop: CASTDGVSYEQYF. In DNA form, the CDR3 reads TGCGCCAGCACTGACGGGGTCTCCTACGAGCAGTACTTC.

This rearrangement joins TRBV27 to TRBJ2-5; tentatively, D is TRBD1 (6 bases). The germline V gene encodes CDR1 MNHEY and CDR2 SMNVEV (reference sequence). V was clipped by 3 bases and J by 2 bases, with 13 bases between them. The CDR3 totals 15 residues. The CDR3 region is CASSFFQGQQETQYF. CDR3 nucleotide sequence: TGTGCCAGCAGTTTTTTTCAAGGACAGCAAGAGACCCAGTACTTC.

The chain has TRBV19 and TRBJ1-6, with 7 bases fitting TRBD1. The length of the CDR3 is 16 residues. CDR1 LNHDA and CDR2 SQIVND come from the germline V gene (reference sequence). Unmatched junction bases numbered 6, after V lost 7 bases and J lost 0 bases. CDR3 nucleotides: TGTGCCAGTAACACGGGACAGAGCTCCTATAATTCACCCCTCCACTTT. Translated: CASNTGQSSYNSPLHF.

This chain links TRBV30 with TRBJ1-4; no clear D gene. In germline, CDR1 is GTSNPN, CDR2 SVGIG (reference sequence). The CDR3 runs 15 residues. V was clipped by 5 bases and J by 4 bases, with 17 bases between them. The CDR3 DNA reads TGTGCCTGGTCCACCTCGGGAACCAATAATGAAAAACTGTTTTTT. Translating it yields CAWSTSGTNNEKLFF.

This clone occurred once. DNA for the CDR3: TGTGCCAGCAGCCCCTTGCCGGGACAGGGCAACCCTGGCTACACCTTC. Protein: CASSPLPGQGNPGYTF. The chain combines TRBV7-2 with TRBJ1-2, with TRBD1 identical over 9 bases. Unmatched junction bases numbered 14, after V lost 5 bases and J lost 7 bases. The CDR3 length is 16 residues. Germline CDR1 is SGHTA and CDR2 is FQGNSA.

The V and J genes are TRBV3-1 (or the pseudogene TRBV3-2) and TRBJ2-5, with 7 bases matching TRBD2. Trimming removed 1 base from V and 5 bases from J; junction bases left unmatched: 4. CDR1 and CDR2 from the germline V gene are LGHDT and YNNKEL (reference sequence). The length of the CDR3 is 14 residues. This chain's CDR3 is CASSQGVGGETQYF. CDR3 DNA sequence: TGTGCCAGCAGCCAAGGGGTGGGAGGGGAGACCCAGTACTTC.

The sample holds one count of this clone. The CDR3 loop reads CASSAGTASTDTQYF. The CDR3 nucleotides are TGTGCCAGTAGTGCAGGGACAGCCAGCACAGATACGCAGTATTTT. The chain has TRBV19 and TRBJ2-3; TRBD1 matches at 7 bases. Germline V CDR1 and CDR2: LNHDA, SQIVND (reference sequence). With 5 bases clipped from V and 0 bases from J, the junction kept 5 bases outside the gene matches. This CDR3 has 15 amino acids. The full variable domain, with the rest looked up from reference TRBV19 and TRBJ2-3, is DGGITQSPKYLFRKEGQNVTLSCEQNLNHDAMYWYRQDPGQGLRLIYYSQIVNDFQKGDIAEGYSVSREKKESFPLTVTSAQKNPTAFYLCASSAGTASTDTQYFGPGTRLTVL.

The chain carries TRBV5-1 and TRBJ2-1; TRBD2 matches 8 bases. The CDR3 is 15 amino acids. Germline assignment: CDR1 SGHRS and CDR2 YFSETQ. With V trimmed by 7 bases and J by 3 bases, 9 bases remained unmatched. The CDR3 region has the DNA TGCGCCAGCCTTGGCACTAGCGGAAGCTACAATGAGCAGTTCTTC. The encoded protein is CASLGTSGSYNEQFF.

This rearrangement joins TRBV2 to TRBJ1-2; perhaps TRBD1 as D (5 bases). This CDR3 spans 13 amino acids. Trimming pared 3 bases from V and 8 bases from J, leaving 13 bases between. Germline V CDR1 and CDR2: SNHLY, FYNNEI. CDR3: CASSDRPGLGYTF. The CDR3 DNA is TGTGCCAGCAGTGATCGGCCAGGGTTGGGCTACACCTTC.

The chain recombines TRBV30 with TRBJ1-5; 7 bases map to TRBD1. V shed 5 bases, J shed 0 bases, and the junction held 4 bases outside the gene matches. The germline V gene has CDR1 GTSNPN and CDR2 SVGIG (reference sequence). CDR3 length: 14 residues. In nucleotides, the CDR3 is TGTGCCTGGGGGACAGTCTATAGCAATCAGCCCCAGCATTTT. Its translation is CAWGTVYSNQPQHF. Filled out from reference TRBV30 and TRBJ1-5, the complete variable domain reads SQTIHQWPATLVQPVGSPLSLECTVEGTSNPNLYWYRQAAGRGLQLLFYSVGIGQISSEVPQNLSASRPQDRQFILSSKKLLLSDSGFYLCAWGTVYSNQPQHFGDGTRLSIL.

This chain connects TRBV9 to TRBJ2-5; 13 nucleotides line up with TRBD2. The junction had 7 bases not matched to a gene; V was cut back by 4 bases and J by 4 bases. The CDR3 runs to 16 residues. The germline gives CDR1 SGDLS, CDR2 YYNGEE. This CDR3 is CASSPRGLAGVETQYF. CDR3 nucleotide sequence: TGTGCCAGCAGCCCAAGAGGACTAGCGGGAGTAGAGACCCAGTACTTC.

The CDR3 here is CASSRRGEGANVLTF. DNA for the CDR3: TGTGCCAGTAGCCGTCGAGGCGAAGGGGCCAACGTCCTGACTTTC. The rearrangement uses TRBV19 and TRBJ2-6; D gene ambiguous. The CDR3 has 15 amino acids. V lost 6 bases and J lost 4, with 13 bases in between. Germline CDR1 LNHDA, CDR2 SQIVND (reference sequence). Based on the CDR3 plus reference TRBV19 and TRBJ2-6, the full variable domain is DGGITQSPKYLFRKEGQNVTLSCEQNLNHDAMYWYRQDPGQGLRLIYYSQIVNDFQKGDIAEGYSVSREKKESFPLTVTSAQKNPTAFYLCASSRRGEGANVLTFGAGSRLTVL.

V usage is TRBV28 and J usage is TRBJ1-5, with D maybe TRBD1 (5 bases). This CDR3 spans 16 amino acids. V lost 9 bases, J lost 4 bases, and 22 bases lay in between. Germline V gene sequence: CDR1 MDHEN, CDR2 SYDVKM. The CDR3 is CASIIGGATRNQPQHF. The CDR3 DNA is TGTGCCAGTATCATAGGTGGGGCCACCCGGAATCAGCCCCAGCATTTT.

The chain couples TRBV24-1 to TRBJ2-1; 8 bases line up with TRBD1. Germline V gene data show CDR1 as KGHDR and CDR2 as SFDVKD. This CDR3 is built from 15 residues. The trim removed 3 bases at V and 6 bases at J, leaving 6 bases unmatched. CDR3 in amino acids: CATSDTGGMANEQFF. The CDR3 DNA follows: TGTGCCACCAGTGATACAGGGGGTATGGCCAATGAGCAGTTCTTC.

The chain combines TRBV28 with TRBJ2-1, with 7 nucleotides matching TRBD1. V lost 6 bases to trimming and J lost 4 bases; unmatched junction nucleotides: 9. CDR3 size: 15 residues. Germline V CDR1 and CDR2: MDHEN, SYDVKM. CDR3 in amino acids: CASRQLGGGYNEQFF. CDR3 DNA sequence: TGTGCCAGCAGACAACTAGGGGGCGGATACAATGAGCAGTTCTTC.

This chain links TRBV9 with TRBJ2-7, with 10 bases identical to TRBD1. This CDR3 is built from 15 residues. Germline V gene sequence: CDR1 SGDLS, CDR2 YYNGEE. The trim removed 2 bases at V and 2 bases at J, leaving 4 bases unmatched. The CDR3 DNA follows: TGTGCCAGCAGCGTCGCGACAGGGGGCGCCTACGAGCAGTACTTC. Encoded protein: CASSVATGGAYEQYF. Variable domain in full (rest from reference TRBV9 and TRBJ2-7): DSGVTQTPKHLITATGQRVTLRCSPRSGDLSVYWYQQSLDQGLQFLIQYYNGEERAKGNILERFSAQQFPDLHSELNLSSLELGDSALYFCASSVATGGAYEQYFGPGTRLTVT.

This chain uses TRBV10-3 with TRBJ1-5, with TRBD1 matching 8 bases. The CDR3 is made up of 12 amino acids. Germline lookup yields CDR1 ENHRY and CDR2 SYGVKD. The V gene end was trimmed by 0 bases and the J gene end by 11 bases; junction bases not matched to a gene: 0. The CDR3 loop reads CAISESTGAQHF. The CDR3 DNA sequence: TGTGCCATCAGTGAGTCGACAGGGGCCCAGCATTTT.

V gene TRBV7-2 combines with J gene TRBJ2-7, with 10 bases matching TRBD2. Germline V gene data show CDR1 as SGHTA and CDR2 as FQGNSA. This CDR3 is built from 16 residues. V dropped 5 bases and J dropped 2; count of bases not matched to a gene: 9. CDR3 amino acids: CASSQTSGISTYEQYF. CDR3 nucleotide sequence: TGTGCCAGCAGCCAAACTAGCGGGATATCAACCTACGAGCAGTACTTC.

V usage is TRBV28 and J usage is TRBJ2-7, with D tentatively TRBD2 (6 bases). Germline CDR1 is MDHEN and CDR2 is SYDVKM. The CDR3 loop spans 16 amino acids. V gave up 6 bases and J gave up 1 base, with 19 bases separating them. Written as DNA, the CDR3 is TGTGCCAGCAGCGAGACCGGGAGCCTCCCGTCCTACGAGCAGTACTTC. Translated, it gives CASSETGSLPSYEQYF.

The chain employs TRBV28 and TRBJ1-1; TRBD1 matches 8 bases. J lost 1 base, V lost 6 bases, and 4 bases had no gene match. CDR1 MDHEN and CDR2 SYDVKM come from the germline V gene. The CDR3 is 14 residues long. The CDR3: CASRPDRGNTEAFF. The DNA of the CDR3 is TGTGCCAGCAGGCCCGACAGGGGGAACACTGAAGCTTTCTTT.

The CDR3 DNA reads TGTGCCTGGAATAGCGAGTCAACTAATGAAAAACTGTTTTTT. It encodes CAWNSESTNEKLFF. J is TRBJ1-4 and V is TRBV30; the D is unclear. Germline CDR1 reads GTSNPN; CDR2 reads SVGIG (reference sequence). V lost 4 bases, J lost 0 bases, and 9 bases lay in between. This CDR3 contains 14 residues.

Here the CDR3 reads CSVEVSGAGQPQHF. CDR3 DNA: TGCAGCGTTGAAGTCTCAGGGGCCGGTCAGCCCCAGCATTTT. V usage is TRBV29-1 and J usage is TRBJ1-5; D is possibly TRBD1 (6 bases). The length of the CDR3 is 14 residues. Germline CDR1 reads SQVTM; CDR2 reads ANQGSEA. Trimming removed 1 base from V and 6 bases from J, with 13 bases in between.

The rearrangement uses TRBV18 and TRBJ2-6; no definite D call. The CDR3 contains 15 residues. Germline loops: CDR1 KGHSH, CDR2 LQKENI. V shed 3 bases and J shed 3 bases, with 9 bases lying between them. Here the CDR3 DNA reads TGTGCCAGCTCACCTACGGTACGTGGGGCCAACGTCCTGACTTTC. Encoded protein: CASSPTVRGANVLTF.

The gene calls are TRBV7-2 and TRBJ2-7, with 11 bases aligning to TRBD2. This CDR3 is built from 16 residues. V shed 4 bases, J shed 2 bases, and the junction held 7 bases outside the gene matches. CDR1 is SGHTA and CDR2 is FQGNSA in the germline V gene. The CDR3 DNA reads as TGTGCCAGCAGCTGGGCCGGGACTAGCGGTCCCTACGAGCAGTACTTC. It codes for CASSWAGTSGPYEQYF. Supplemented by reference TRBV7-2 and TRBJ2-7, the full variable domain reads GAGVSQSPSNKVTEKGKDVELRCDPISGHTALYWYRQSLGQGLEFLIYFQGNSAPDKSGLPSDRFSAERTGGSVSTLTIQRTQQEDSAVYLCASSWAGTSGPYEQYFGPGTRLTVT.

V usage is TRBV28 and J usage is TRBJ1-2, with D maybe TRBD1 (6 bases). This CDR3 region has 12 residues. In germline, CDR1 is MDHEN, CDR2 SYDVKM. The ends were cut back, 11 bases at V and 4 bases at J, with 14 bases in the middle. The CDR3 sequence: CALGGASYGYTF. The CDR3 nucleotides are TGTGCCCTGGGGGGGGCGAGCTATGGCTACACCTTC.

The chain carries TRBV15 and TRBJ2-5; TRBD2 agrees at 9 bases. This CDR3 has 15 amino acids. CDR1 is LNHNV, CDR2 YYDKDF, per germline (reference sequence). V gave up 5 bases and J gave up 5 bases; unmatched junction bases: 9. The CDR3 DNA follows: TGTGCCACCAGCCCCGATAGCGGGAGCTGGGAGACCCAGTACTTC. Encoded protein: CATSPDSGSWETQYF. Full variable domain (rest looked up from reference TRBV15 and TRBJ2-5): DAMVIQNPRYQVTQFGKPVTLSCSQTLNHNVMYWYQQKSSQAPKLLFHYYDKDFNNEADTPDNFQSRRPNTSFCFLDIRSPGLGDTAMYLCATSPDSGSWETQYFGPGTRLLVL.

The chain joins TRBV6-5 to TRBJ1-5; 9 nucleotides line up with TRBD1. The CDR3 is made up of 14 amino acids. CDR1 and CDR2 from the germline V gene are MNHEY and SVGAGI. Unmatched junction bases numbered 5, after V lost 8 bases and J lost 3 bases. CDR3 nucleotide sequence: TGTGCCAGCGGGACAGGGTTGGACAATCAGCCCCAGCATTTT. Its protein product is CASGTGLDNQPQHF.

This clone was observed a single time. The rearrangement joins TRBV6-5 to TRBJ2-1; TRBD1 is a possible D gene (6 bases). From germline, CDR1 is MNHEY and CDR2 SVGAGI. The CDR3 loop spans 14 amino acids. Trimming took 8 bases from V and 1 from J, leaving 12 bases between them. This chain's CDR3 is CASSNQGSYNEQFF. The CDR3 DNA follows: TGTGCCAGCTCAAACCAGGGGTCCTACAATGAGCAGTTCTTC.

V usage is TRBV30 and J usage is TRBJ1-6; tentatively, D is TRBD1 (6 bases). The germline CDR1 and CDR2 sequences are GTSNPN and SVGIG (reference sequence). V lost 0 bases and J 11 bases, leaving 11 bases between the germline ends. The CDR3 length is 13 residues. For the CDR3, the DNA is TGTGCCTGGAGTGTACCAGGGGCCGCACCCCTCCACTTT. Its protein product is CAWSVPGAAPLHF.

This chain uses TRBV21-1 with TRBJ2-1; the table's D call TRBD2 went unverified against the DNA. TRBV21-1 is a known pseudogene. This CDR3 has 14 amino acids. CDR3 region: CASSKAEANNEQFF. The CDR3 nucleotides read TGTGCCAGCAGCAAAGCGGAGGCTAACAATGAGCAGTTCTTC.

Only one count was recorded for this clone. The gene calls are TRBV10-3 and TRBJ2-5; the D gene is possibly TRBD2 (5 bases). Germline CDR1 is ENHRY and CDR2 is SYGVKD. The length of the CDR3 is 14 residues. Trimming took 4 bases from V and 5 from J, leaving 14 bases between them. The CDR3 nucleotides read TGTGCCATCAGTGTGGTGGGAGTAAGGGAGACCCAGTACTTC. Translating it yields CAISVVGVRETQYF.